This TCR beta chain derives from a study of cytomegalovirus exposure and HLA in healthy donors. This clone was detected only a few times. Its antigen remains unidentified. General study results and limits: Cytomegalovirus association was listed for approximately 160 TCR beta chains. Rarity held for most TCR sequences, but there were some public TCRs that occurred in many donors.

The PCR had 60 Vbeta and 13 Jbeta primers. How the authors handled the data: In a later analysis, the count reached some 88 million unique TCR beta chains, with approximately 11 million shared. Assay: immunoSEQ multiplex PCR; the TCRdb copy retains only in-frame clones and omits some. Clone size and V and J calls were adopted from that table, with D and trimming inferred from the DNA. This sample carries fewer than 100,000 clones, just under 80% of them seen once, and the ten largest clones take about 2.7%. The donors, nominally healthy at sampling, likely had unrecorded immune exposures. The CDR3 runs 16 residues. V was clipped by 2 bases and J by 5 bases, with 17 bases between them. CDR1 and CDR2 (germline): SGHDT, YYEEEE.

The genes are TRBV5-6 and TRBJ1-5; D is possibly TRBD1 (6 bases). The TCR was taken from a male donor in good health and CMV-seropositive. Sequences were obtained from PBMCs. The chain's CDR3 is CASSLPGHRKDQPQHF. CDR3 coding DNA: TGTGCCAGCAGCTTACCGGGACACCGTAAAGATCAGCCCCAGCATTTT.